The 14 T cell receptor beta chains reported below all come from one sample, sequenced in a study of T cells after yellow fever vaccination. TCRdb re-derived calls from the 5' RACE reads in MiXCR, one entry per CDR3 protein. The sample holds approximately 300,000 distinct CDR3 sequences, approximately 7% seen once. The specimen was PBMCs, collected more than 40 days after the first yellow fever vaccination. These receptors all come from a man between 18 and 35 years old who received the YFV17D yellow fever vaccine.

This clonotype was seen more than once but under ten times. V and J are TRBV10-3 and TRBJ2-3, with D perhaps matching TRBD2 (5 bases). CDR3 length: 17 residues. V lost 4 bases and J lost 3, with 20 bases in between. Germline V lookup: CDR1 ENHRY, CDR2 SYGVKD. The CDR3 protein is CAISGGIQPRGTDTQYF. The DNA for the CDR3 is TGTGCCATCAGTGGGGGAATACAACCCAGAGGGACAGATACGCAGTATTTT.

This clonotype was seen repeatedly, ten times or more. The CDR3 DNA is TGTGCCAGCAGCCCGACAGTGAACACTGAAGCTTTCTTT. As protein: CASSPTVNTEAFF. The V gene is TRBV14, the J gene TRBJ1-1; D may be TRBD1 (5 bases). The V gene's germline CDR1 is SGHDN and CDR2 FVKESK. V was pared by 4 bases and J by 0 bases, with 6 bases between. The CDR3 extends over 13 amino acids.

This clonotype has a count of ten or more. The chain uses TRBV11-2 and TRBJ2-6; 7 nucleotides match TRBD2. CDR3 size: 16 residues. Trimming took 5 bases from V and 0 from J; bases not matched to a gene: 4. The germline gives CDR1 SGHAT, CDR2 FQNNGV. The CDR3 nucleotides read TGTGCCAGCAGCCCCGGGGGGAACTCTGGGGCCAACGTCCTGACTTTC. Its translation is CASSPGGNSGANVLTF.

This clonotype has more than one count but fewer than ten. V and J are TRBV3-1 and TRBJ1-2, with a tentative D call TRBD1 (6 bases). Trimming stripped 6 bases from V and 3 bases from J, with 20 bases between. The CDR3 is made up of 16 amino acids. Germline loops: CDR1 LGHDT, CDR2 YNNKEL (reference sequence). CDR3 loop: CASSLRLTGLDYGYTF. As DNA, the CDR3 is TGTGCCAGCAGTCTTAGACTTACAGGGTTGGACTATGGCTACACCTTC.

The chain couples TRBV13 to TRBJ2-1, with 7 bases aligning to TRBD1. Trimming cost V 0 bases and J 4 bases; bases outside gene matches: 6. From germline, CDR1 is PRHDT and CDR2 FYEKMQ (reference sequence). This CDR3 has 16 residues. DNA for the CDR3: TGTGCCAGCAGCTTAGGCGGGAAACAGGGGTACAATGAGCAGTTCTTC. Its protein product is CASSLGGKQGYNEQFF.

The rearrangement links TRBV13 to TRBJ2-7; 13 bases agree with TRBD2. The CDR3 runs to 15 residues. Per germline, CDR1 PRHDT and CDR2 FYEKMQ (reference sequence). The ends lost 5 bases at V and 9 bases at J; junction bases unmatched: 10. Here the CDR3 reads CASSLMGTSGAWQYF. CDR3 nucleotide sequence: TGTGCCAGCAGCCTAATGGGGACTAGCGGGGCCTGGCAGTACTTC.

The chain has TRBV4-3 and TRBJ1-1, with 8 positions matching TRBD1. The trim removed 1 base at V and 1 base at J, leaving 5 bases unmatched. This CDR3 region has 16 residues. Germline V gives CDR1 LGHNA, CDR2 YSLEER. CDR3 in DNA: TGCGCCAGCAGCCAAGGACAGGGGCGAGAGAACACTGAAGCTTTCTTT. Its protein is CASSQGQGRENTEAFF.

This clonotype was found many times. The gene calls are TRBV12-3 or TRBV12-4 and TRBJ2-7; 9 bases line up with TRBD1. The CDR3 totals 14 residues. V shed 5 bases and J 3 bases; nucleotides not matched to a gene: 5. The CDR3 loop is CASSAGTGNYEQYF. In DNA, the CDR3 is TGTGCCAGCAGTGCCGGGACAGGGAACTACGAGCAGTACTTC.

The rearrangement uses TRBV7-2 and TRBJ2-2, with D possibly TRBD1 on 5 matching bases. The CDR3 spans 15 residues. Trimming removed 5 bases at V and 0 bases at J, with 10 bases between. Germline CDR1 and CDR2: SGHTA and FQGNSA. The CDR3 DNA sequence: TGTGCCAGCAGCCTAGGGGTCTCGAACACCGGGGAGCTGTTTTTT. Translation gives CASSLGVSNTGELFF.

A few counts support this clonotype. This rearrangement joins TRBV4-1 to TRBJ2-3; no reliable D call. From germline, CDR1 is MGHRA and CDR2 YSYEKL. With 1 base removed from V and 4 bases from J, the gap between germline ends came to 9 bases. There are 14 residues in the CDR3. The CDR3 DNA is TGCGCCAGCAGCCAAGGCGAAATTGCAGATACGCAGTATTTT. Translation: CASSQGEIADTQYF.

This clonotype showed up many times. This sequence joins TRBV12-3 or TRBV12-4 and TRBJ2-7; TRBD1 matches 9 bases. The CDR3 spans 14 residues. V was clipped by 6 bases and J by 5 bases; unmatched bases: 8. The CDR3: CASSDRNRGHEQYF. The CDR3 nucleotides read TGTGCCAGCAGCGATAGGAACAGGGGGCACGAGCAGTACTTC.

The chain links TRBV7-2 to TRBJ1-1; D uncertain. Trimming cost V 2 bases and J 4 bases, with 14 bases left between them. CDR1 is SGHTA and CDR2 is FQGNSA in the germline V gene. CDR3 length: 15 amino acids. CDR3 sequence: CASSLKGPGGTEAFF. As DNA, the CDR3 is TGTGCCAGCAGCTTAAAAGGGCCCGGAGGCACTGAAGCTTTCTTT.

The chain recombines TRBV5-1 with TRBJ2-5; tentatively, D is TRBD1 (5 bases). The CDR3 extends over 14 amino acids. Per germline, CDR1 SGHRS and CDR2 YFSETQ. V dropped 3 bases and J dropped 1 base, with 10 bases sitting between them. This CDR3 is CASSSGHGQETQYF. The CDR3 nucleotides read TGCGCCAGCAGCTCAGGACACGGCCAAGAGACCCAGTACTTC.

This clonotype has only a few counts. The chain has TRBV7-9 and TRBJ2-5; a weak D match, TRBD1 (6 bases). The germline CDR1 and CDR2 sequences are SEHNR and FQNEAQ (reference sequence). Trimming took off 5 bases at V and 4 bases at J, with 20 bases between the two ends. The CDR3 contains 16 residues. The CDR3, as DNA: TGTGCCAGCAGCAAACCTGGTTGGCTCAGGGGAGAGACCCAGTACTTC. Its translation is CASSKPGWLRGETQYF.